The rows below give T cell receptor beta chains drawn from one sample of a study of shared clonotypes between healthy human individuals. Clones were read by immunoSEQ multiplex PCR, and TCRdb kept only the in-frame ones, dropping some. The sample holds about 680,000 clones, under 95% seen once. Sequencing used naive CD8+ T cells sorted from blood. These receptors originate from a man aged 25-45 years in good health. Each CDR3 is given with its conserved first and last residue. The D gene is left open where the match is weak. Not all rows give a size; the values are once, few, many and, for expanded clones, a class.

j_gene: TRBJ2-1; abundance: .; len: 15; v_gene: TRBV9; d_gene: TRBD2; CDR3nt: TGTGCCAGCAGCGTAGACGCGGGAGTCAATAATGAGCAGTTCTTC; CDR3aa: CASSVDAGVNNEQFF
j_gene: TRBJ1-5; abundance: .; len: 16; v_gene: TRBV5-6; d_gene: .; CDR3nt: TGTGCCAGCAGCCCCATGGGTGGGGGAGGCAATCAGCCCCAGCATTTT; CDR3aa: CASSPMGGGGNQPQHF
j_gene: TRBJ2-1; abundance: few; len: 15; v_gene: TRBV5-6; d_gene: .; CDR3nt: TGTGCCAGCAGCTTTGACGAGAACTCCTACAATGAGCAGTTCTTC; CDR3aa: CASSFDENSYNEQFF
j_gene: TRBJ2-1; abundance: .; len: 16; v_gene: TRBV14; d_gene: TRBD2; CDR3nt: TGTGCCAGCAGCCCCTTTGCGGGAGAGTCGGACAATGAGCAGTTCTTC; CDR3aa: CASSPFAGESDNEQFF
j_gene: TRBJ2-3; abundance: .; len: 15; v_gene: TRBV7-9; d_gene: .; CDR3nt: TGTGCCAGCAGTTTCCCCGGCAGTCTGGCAGATACGCAGTATTTT; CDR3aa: CASSFPGSLADTQYF
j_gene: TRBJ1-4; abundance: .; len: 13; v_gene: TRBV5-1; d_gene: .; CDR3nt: TGCGCCAGCAGCTTGTGGGTAAACGAAAAACTGTTTTTT; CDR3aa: CASSLWVNEKLFF
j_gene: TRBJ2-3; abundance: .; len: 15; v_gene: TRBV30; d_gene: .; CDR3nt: TGTGCCTGGAGTGTGCTAGCCCGAGGCACAGATACGCAGTATTTT; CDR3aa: CAWSVLARGTDTQYF
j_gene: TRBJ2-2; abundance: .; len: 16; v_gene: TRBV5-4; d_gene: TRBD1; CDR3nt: TGTGCCAGCAGCCCGGGACAGGGGGGTCTCACCGGGGAGCTGTTTTTT; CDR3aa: CASSPGQGGLTGELFF
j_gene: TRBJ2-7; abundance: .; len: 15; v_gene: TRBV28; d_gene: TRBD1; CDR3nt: TGTGCCAGCAAACACGAAGGGACAGGTGCCTTCGAGCAGTACTTC; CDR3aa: CASKHEGTGAFEQYF
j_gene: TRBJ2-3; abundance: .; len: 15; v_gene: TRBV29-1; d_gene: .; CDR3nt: TGCAGCGTTGACGGGGGTAGTTTAGGCGCAGATACGCAGTATTTT; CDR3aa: CSVDGGSLGADTQYF
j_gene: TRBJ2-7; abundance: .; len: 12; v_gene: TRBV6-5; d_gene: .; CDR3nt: TGTGCCAGCAAGGGCGAGACCTACGAGCAGTACTTC; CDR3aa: CASKGETYEQYF
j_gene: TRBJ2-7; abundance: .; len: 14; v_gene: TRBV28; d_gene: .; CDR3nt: TGTGCCAGCAGTTTCTATGCGGGGAACTACGAGCAGTACTTC; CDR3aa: CASSFYAGNYEQYF
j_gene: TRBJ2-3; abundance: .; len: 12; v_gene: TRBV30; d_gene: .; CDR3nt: TGTGCCTGGAGTGATGGGGCGGATACGCAGTATTTT; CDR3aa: CAWSDGADTQYF
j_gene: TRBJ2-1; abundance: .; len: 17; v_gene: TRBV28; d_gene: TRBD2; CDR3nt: TGTGCCAGCAGTTTCGGTGGGCGACTAGCGCCTCACAATGAGCAGTTCTTC; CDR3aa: CASSFGGRLAPHNEQFF
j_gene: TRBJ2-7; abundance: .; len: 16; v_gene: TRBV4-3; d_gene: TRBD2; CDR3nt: TGCGCCAGCAGCCAAGGACTAGCGGGAGCATCCTACGAGCAGTACTTC; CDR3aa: CASSQGLAGASYEQYF
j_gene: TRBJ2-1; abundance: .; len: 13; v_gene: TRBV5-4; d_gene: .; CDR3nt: TGTGCCAGCAGTCTTTCCGACAACAATGAGCAGTTCTTC; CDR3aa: CASSLSDNNEQFF
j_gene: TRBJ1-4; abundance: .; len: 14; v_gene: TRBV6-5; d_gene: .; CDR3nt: TGTGCCAGCAGTTACACGGCTCCAGGGGCCAAACTGTTTTTT; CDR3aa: CASSYTAPGAKLFF
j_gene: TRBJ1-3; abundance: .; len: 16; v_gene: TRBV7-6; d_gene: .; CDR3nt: TGTGCCAGCAGCTTAGGGCAGCTGATCTCTGGAAACACCATATATTTT; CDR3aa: CASSLGQLISGNTIYF
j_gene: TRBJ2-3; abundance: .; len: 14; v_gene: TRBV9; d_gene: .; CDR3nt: TGTGCCAGCAGCGTAGGGGGGGTAACAGATACGCAGTATTTT; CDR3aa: CASSVGGVTDTQYF
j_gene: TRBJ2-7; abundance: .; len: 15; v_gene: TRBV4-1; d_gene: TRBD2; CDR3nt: TGCGCCAGCAGCCCTAGACTAGCTTTATCCTACGAGCAGTACTTC; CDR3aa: CASSPRLALSYEQYF
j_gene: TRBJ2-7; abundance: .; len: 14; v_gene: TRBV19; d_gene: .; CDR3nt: TGTGCCAGTAGTATAGCAGGGAGCTCCTACGAGCAGTACTTC; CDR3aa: CASSIAGSSYEQYF
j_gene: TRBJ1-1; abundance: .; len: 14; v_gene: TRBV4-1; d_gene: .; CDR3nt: TGCGCCAGCAGCCAAGAGAGGGGATTCACTGAAGCTTTCTTT; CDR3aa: CASSQERGFTEAFF
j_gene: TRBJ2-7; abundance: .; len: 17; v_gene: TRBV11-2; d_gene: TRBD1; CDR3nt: TGTGCCAGCAGCTTTTCCCGTCCGGGACAGTATCCCTACGAGCAGTACTTC; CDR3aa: CASSFSRPGQYPYEQYF
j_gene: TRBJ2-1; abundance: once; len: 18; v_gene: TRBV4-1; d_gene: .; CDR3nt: TGCGCCAGCAGCCAAGTATGGACCCCTCCGGGACACTACAATGAGCAGTTCTTC; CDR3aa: CASSQVWTPPGHYNEQFF
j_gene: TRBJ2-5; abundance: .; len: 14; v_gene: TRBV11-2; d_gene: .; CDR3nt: TGTGCCAGCAGCCATCTAGCGAGTCGAGAGACCCAGTACTTC; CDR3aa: CASSHLASRETQYF
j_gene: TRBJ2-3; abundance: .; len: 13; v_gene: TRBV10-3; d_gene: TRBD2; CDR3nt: TGTGCCGCCGTAGCGGGGAGCACAGATACGCAGTATTTT; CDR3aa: CAAVAGSTDTQYF
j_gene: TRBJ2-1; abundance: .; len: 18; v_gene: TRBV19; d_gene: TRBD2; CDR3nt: TGTGCCAGTAGTCCCGGACTAGCGGGAGGTTTTTCCTACAATGAGCAGTTCTTC; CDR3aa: CASSPGLAGGFSYNEQFF
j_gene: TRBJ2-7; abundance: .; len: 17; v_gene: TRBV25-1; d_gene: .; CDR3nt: TGTGCCAGCAGTGAATATTCGTCAGGACTAAGGACCTACGAGCAGTACTTC; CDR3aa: CASSEYSSGLRTYEQYF
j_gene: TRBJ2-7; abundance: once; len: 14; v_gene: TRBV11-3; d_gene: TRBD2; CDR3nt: TGTGCCAGCAGCGGGGGACTAGCGATAAACGAGCAGTACTTC; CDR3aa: CASSGGLAINEQYF
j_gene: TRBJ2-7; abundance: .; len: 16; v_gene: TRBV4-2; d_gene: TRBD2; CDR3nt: TGTGCCAGCAGCCAAGAACGCTCTAGCGGCTACTACGAGCAGTACTTC; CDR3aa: CASSQERSSGYYEQYF
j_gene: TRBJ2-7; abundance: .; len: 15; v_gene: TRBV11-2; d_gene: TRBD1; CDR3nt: TGTGCCAGCAGCTTCGAGGGGGCAGGAGGCTACGAGCAGTACTTC; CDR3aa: CASSFEGAGGYEQYF
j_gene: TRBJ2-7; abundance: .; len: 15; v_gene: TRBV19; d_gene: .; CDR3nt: TGTGCCAGCTCCCATGCGGGGATGTTCCTCTACGAGCAGTACTTC; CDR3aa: CASSHAGMFLYEQYF
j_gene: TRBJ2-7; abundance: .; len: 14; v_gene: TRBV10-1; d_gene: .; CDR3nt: TGCGCCAGCAGTGAGTCGATATTCAGGGTGGAGCAGTACTTC; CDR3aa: CASSESIFRVEQYF
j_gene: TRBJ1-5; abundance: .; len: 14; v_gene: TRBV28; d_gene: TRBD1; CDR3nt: TGTGCCAGCAGTTTGGGGGACAGAAATCAGCCCCAGCATTTT; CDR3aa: CASSLGDRNQPQHF
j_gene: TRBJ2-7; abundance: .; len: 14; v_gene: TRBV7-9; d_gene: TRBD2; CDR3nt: TGTGCCAGCAGCTCGGGAGGACTAGCCGCCGAGCAGTACTTC; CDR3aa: CASSSGGLAAEQYF
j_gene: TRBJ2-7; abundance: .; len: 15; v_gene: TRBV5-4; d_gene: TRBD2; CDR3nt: TGTGCCAGCAGCTGGGGACTAGCGGACTCCTACGAGCAGTACTTC; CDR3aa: CASSWGLADSYEQYF
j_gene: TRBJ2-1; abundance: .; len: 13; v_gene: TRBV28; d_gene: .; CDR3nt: TGTGCCAGCTGGTTCACCCGGGGCGATGAGCAGTTCTTC; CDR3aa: CASWFTRGDEQFF
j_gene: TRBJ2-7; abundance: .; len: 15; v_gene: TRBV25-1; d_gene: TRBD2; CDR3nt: TGTGCCAGCAGTGACGGGACTAGTCTACGCTACGAGCAGTACTTC; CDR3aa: CASSDGTSLRYEQYF
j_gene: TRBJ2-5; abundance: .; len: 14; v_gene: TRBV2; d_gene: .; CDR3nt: TGTGCCAGCAGTGCTCACGGCATTTTAGAGACCCAGTACTTC; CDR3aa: CASSAHGILETQYF
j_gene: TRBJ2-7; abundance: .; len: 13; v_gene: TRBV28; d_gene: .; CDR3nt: TGTGCCAGCAGTTTCGCAGGGGACTACGAGCAGTACTTC; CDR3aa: CASSFAGDYEQYF
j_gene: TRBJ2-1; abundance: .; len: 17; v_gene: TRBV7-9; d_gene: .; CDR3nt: TGTGCCAGCAGCTTACTGGCAGGGCAAAGCTCCTACAATGAGCAGTTCTTC; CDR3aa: CASSLLAGQSSYNEQFF
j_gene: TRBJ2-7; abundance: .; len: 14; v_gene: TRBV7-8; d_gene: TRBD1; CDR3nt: TGTGCCAGCAGCCCGGGACAGGGTTTTTACGAGCAGTACTTC; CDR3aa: CASSPGQGFYEQYF
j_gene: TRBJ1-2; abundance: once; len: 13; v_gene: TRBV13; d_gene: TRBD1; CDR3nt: TGTGCCAGCAGCTTAGGCAGGGGGCGCGGCTACACCTTC; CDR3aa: CASSLGRGRGYTF
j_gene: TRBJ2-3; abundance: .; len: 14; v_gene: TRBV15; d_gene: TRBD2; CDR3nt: TGTGCCACCAGCAGTAGACTAGCGCGTTATACGCAGTATTTT; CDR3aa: CATSSRLARYTQYF
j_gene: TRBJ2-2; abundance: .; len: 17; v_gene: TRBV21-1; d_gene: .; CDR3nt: TGTGCCAGCAGCTTGGGGACAGGGGACTCGAACACCGGGGAGCTGTTTTTT; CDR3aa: CASSLGTGDSNTGELFF
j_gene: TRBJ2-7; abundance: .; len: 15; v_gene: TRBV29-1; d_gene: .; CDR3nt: TGCAGCGTTGAAGATCTGACAGCTGCATCCTACGAGCAGTACTTC; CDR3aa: CSVEDLTAASYEQYF
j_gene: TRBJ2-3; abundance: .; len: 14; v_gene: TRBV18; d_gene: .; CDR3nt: TGTGCCAGCTCCCGCATAGGGAGCACAGATACGCAGTATTTT; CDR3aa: CASSRIGSTDTQYF
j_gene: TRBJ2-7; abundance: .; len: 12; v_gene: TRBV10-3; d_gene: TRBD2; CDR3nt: TGTGCCATCAGTGAGCTGACTAGCGGGAGAGTATTT; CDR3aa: CAISELTSGRVF
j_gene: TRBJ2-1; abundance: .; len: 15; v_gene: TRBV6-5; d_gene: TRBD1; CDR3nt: TGTGCCAGCAGACCCGGGACAGGGGTCGAAAATGAGCAGTTCTTC; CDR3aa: CASRPGTGVENEQFF
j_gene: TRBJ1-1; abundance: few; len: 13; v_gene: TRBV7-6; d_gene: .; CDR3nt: TGTGCCAGCATGGGGCAGGGGAGGACTGAAGCTTTCTTT; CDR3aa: CASMGQGRTEAFF
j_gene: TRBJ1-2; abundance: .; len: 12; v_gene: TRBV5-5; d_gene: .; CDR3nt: TGTGCCAGCAGCTTTGGGAATCCGGGCTACACCTTC; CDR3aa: CASSFGNPGYTF
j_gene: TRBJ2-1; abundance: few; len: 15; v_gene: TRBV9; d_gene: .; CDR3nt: TGTGCCAGCAGCGATGGGGAAAGCTCCTACAATGAGCAGTTCTTC; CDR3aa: CASSDGESSYNEQFF
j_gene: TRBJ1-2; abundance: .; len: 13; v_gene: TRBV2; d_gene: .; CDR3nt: TGTGCCAGCCTAGCGGGGCAAAGCTATGGCTACACCTTC; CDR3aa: CASLAGQSYGYTF
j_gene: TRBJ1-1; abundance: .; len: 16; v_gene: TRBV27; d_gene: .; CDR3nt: TGTGCCAGCAGTTTATCGCGCGGGGGTTCGGACACTGAAGCTTTCTTT; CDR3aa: CASSLSRGGSDTEAFF
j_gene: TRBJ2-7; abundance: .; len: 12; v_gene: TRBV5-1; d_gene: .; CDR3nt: TGCGCCAGCAGCTTGGAAGGTTACGAGCAGTACTTC; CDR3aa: CASSLEGYEQYF
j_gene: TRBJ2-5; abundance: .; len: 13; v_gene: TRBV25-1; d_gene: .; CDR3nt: TGTGCCAGCAGTTATGCGTTGTGGGAGACCCAGTACTTC; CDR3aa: CASSYALWETQYF
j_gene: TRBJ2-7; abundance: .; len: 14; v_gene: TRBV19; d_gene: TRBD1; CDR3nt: TGTGCCAGTAGACGGGACAGGGGTGAGGACGAGCAGTACTTC; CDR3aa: CASRRDRGEDEQYF